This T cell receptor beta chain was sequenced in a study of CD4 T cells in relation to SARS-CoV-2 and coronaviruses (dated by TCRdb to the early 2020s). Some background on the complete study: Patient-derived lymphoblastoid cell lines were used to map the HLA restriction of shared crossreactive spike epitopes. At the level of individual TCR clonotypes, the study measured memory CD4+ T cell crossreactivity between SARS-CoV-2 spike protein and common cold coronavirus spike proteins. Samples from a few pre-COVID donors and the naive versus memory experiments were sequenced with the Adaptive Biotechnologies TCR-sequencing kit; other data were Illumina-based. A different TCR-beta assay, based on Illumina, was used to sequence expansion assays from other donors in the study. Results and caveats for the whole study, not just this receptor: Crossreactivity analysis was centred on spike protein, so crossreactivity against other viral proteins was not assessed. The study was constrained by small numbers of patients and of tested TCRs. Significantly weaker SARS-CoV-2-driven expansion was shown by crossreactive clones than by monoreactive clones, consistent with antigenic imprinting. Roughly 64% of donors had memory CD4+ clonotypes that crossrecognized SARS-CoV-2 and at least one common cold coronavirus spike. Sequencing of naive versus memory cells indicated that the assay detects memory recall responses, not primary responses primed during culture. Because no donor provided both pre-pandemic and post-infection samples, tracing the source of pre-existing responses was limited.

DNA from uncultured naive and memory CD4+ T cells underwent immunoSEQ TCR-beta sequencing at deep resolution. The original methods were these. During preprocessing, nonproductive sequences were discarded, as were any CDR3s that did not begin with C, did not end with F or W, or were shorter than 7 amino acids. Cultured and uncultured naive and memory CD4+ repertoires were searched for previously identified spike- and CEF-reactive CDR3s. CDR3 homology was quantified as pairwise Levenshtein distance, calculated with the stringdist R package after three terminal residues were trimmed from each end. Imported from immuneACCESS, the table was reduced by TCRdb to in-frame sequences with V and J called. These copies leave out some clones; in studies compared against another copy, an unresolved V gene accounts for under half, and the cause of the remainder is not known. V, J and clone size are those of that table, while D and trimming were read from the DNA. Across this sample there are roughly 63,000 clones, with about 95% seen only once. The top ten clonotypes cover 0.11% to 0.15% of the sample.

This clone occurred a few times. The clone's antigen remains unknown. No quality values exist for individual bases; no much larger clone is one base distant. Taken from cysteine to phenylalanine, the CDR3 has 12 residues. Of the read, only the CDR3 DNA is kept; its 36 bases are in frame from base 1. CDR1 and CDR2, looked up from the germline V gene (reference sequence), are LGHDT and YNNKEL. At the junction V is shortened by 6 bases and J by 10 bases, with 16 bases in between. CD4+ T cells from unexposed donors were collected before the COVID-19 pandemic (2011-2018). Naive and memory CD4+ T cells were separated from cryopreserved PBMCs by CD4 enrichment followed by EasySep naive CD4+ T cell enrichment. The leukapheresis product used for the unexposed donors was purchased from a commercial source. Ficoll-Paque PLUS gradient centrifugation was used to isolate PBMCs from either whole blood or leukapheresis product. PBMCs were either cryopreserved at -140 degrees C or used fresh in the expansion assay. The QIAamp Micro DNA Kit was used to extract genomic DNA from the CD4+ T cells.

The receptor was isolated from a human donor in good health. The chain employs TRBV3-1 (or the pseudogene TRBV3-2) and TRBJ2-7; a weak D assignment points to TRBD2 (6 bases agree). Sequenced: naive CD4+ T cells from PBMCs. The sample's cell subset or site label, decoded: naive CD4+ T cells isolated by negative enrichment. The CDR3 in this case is CASSHQEGDQYF. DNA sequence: TGTGCCAGCAGTCACCAGGAGGGAGATCAGTACTTC.